This TCR beta chain was documented in a study of beta chain features in type 1 diabetes. Study-level points and caveats: Within each of all four CD4+ subsets, Type 1 diabetes patients had TCRB CDR3s that were moderately but significantly shorter.

The length of the CDR3 is 17 residues. Losses at the gene ends were 5 bases for V and 0 bases for J; bases not matched to a gene: 10. Per the germline V gene, CDR1 is SGHVS and CDR2 is FQNEAQ. Of note for this clone: Its antigen is unknown.

Investigators reverse transcribed all isolated RNA, so they sequenced expressed TCRB transcripts. The repertoire was sequenced with immunoSEQ multiplex PCR; TCRdb's copy has only in-frame clones and lacks some. The sample includes 150,000 to 200,000 clones, around 8.4% of them seen just once. The source material was central memory CD4+ T cells from blood. The chain joins TRBV7-8 to TRBJ2-1; 7 bases are a match to TRBD2. The source of this sequence is a young woman with type 1 diabetes. The CDR3 spells CASSPTLSGGSYNEQFF. The DNA of the CDR3 is TGTGCCAGCAGCCCAACTCTTTCGGGGGGCTCCTACAATGAGCAGTTCTTC.